Included here is one TCR beta chain sequence, with context. No antigen is known for it. Assay: immunoSEQ multiplex PCR; the TCRdb copy retains only in-frame clones and omits some. Of about 140,000 clones listed, around 90% are singletons. The entry originates in a study of T cell responses to AZD1222 COVID-19 vaccine. For the study at large: Second-dose intervals near 4 or 12 weeks were combined. Broader study findings: Along spike, vaccine-associated CD4 TCRs were found throughout, with dominance at 160-218 and 743-854. At baseline, seropositivity was found in only a handful of AZD1222 recipients.

Sequences were derived from peripheral blood, sampled on day 0 of AZD1222 vaccination. The sequence was collected from an adult in good health.

In DNA form, the CDR3 reads TGTGCCAGCAGTTTAGTGAACAATCAGCCCCAGCATTTT. Protein: CASSLVNNQPQHF. V is TRBV12-3 or TRBV12-4 and J is TRBJ1-5; D is ambiguous. The CDR3 sequence is 13 residues long. V was trimmed by 1 base and J by 3 bases, leaving 4 bases between them.